This record concerns one T cell receptor (beta chain) sequence. The data are from a study of cytomegalovirus exposure and HLA in healthy donors. CDR1 and CDR2 (germline): MDHEN, SYDVKM. The V and J ends lost 4 bases and 5 bases respectively, with 12 bases between them. There are 14 residues in the CDR3. The study ran its PCR with 60 Vbeta and 13 Jbeta primers. Per the original methods: Tens of millions of unique TCR beta chains, about 10 million of them shared, were counted by a later analysis. The protocol was immunoSEQ multiplex PCR, while the TCRdb copy is restricted to in-frame clones and leaves out a portion. V and J calls and clone size are as listed in that table; D and trimming were resolved from the DNA. The table lists over 150,000 clones, 87% of them singletons, with around 0.25% in the top ten.

The sequence derives from a girl in the first two years of life in good health and CMV-seronegative. The V call is TRBV28, the J call TRBJ1-5, with unresolved D. Sequencing was done on a sample of PBMCs. The CDR3: CASSSHSGDQPQHF. The CDR3 region has the DNA TGTGCCAGCAGTTCCCACTCCGGGGATCAGCCCCAGCATTTT.